The 29 T cell receptor beta chains below come from one sample, sequenced in a study of cytomegalovirus exposure and HLA in healthy donors. The PCR was carried out with 60 Vbeta primers and 13 Jbeta primers. TCRdb keeps only in-frame clones here, not all; method: immunoSEQ multiplex PCR. The repertoire includes about 110,000 clones, 50% to 70% of them detected once, and 3.8% sits in the top ten. Specimen: PBMCs. Receptors were obtained from a man aged 25-45 years in good health and CMV-seropositive.

This chain joins TRBV4-2 and TRBJ2-1, with 9 bases aligning to TRBD2. The ends lost 1 base at V and 3 bases at J; junction bases unmatched: 4. This CDR3 spans 16 amino acids. Germline loops: CDR1 LGHNA, CDR2 YNFKEQ. This CDR3 is CASSQVRGGSYNEQFF. As DNA, the CDR3 is TGTGCCAGCAGCCAAGTGCGGGGGGGAAGCTACAATGAGCAGTTCTTC.

This clone has just a few counts. The J gene is TRBJ2-2, the V gene TRBV5-1; 10 bases are shared with TRBD1. CDR1 is SGHRS and CDR2 is YFSETQ in the germline V gene. The CDR3 consists of 17 residues. The V gene end was trimmed by 5 bases and the J gene end by 6 bases; junction bases not matched to a gene: 13. This CDR3 is CASRGSQGQGLSGELFF. The CDR3 DNA is TGCGCCAGCAGAGGTTCGCAGGGACAGGGGTTGTCCGGGGAGCTGTTTTTT.

This clone is a singleton in its sample. The rearrangement uses TRBV21-1 and TRBJ1-5; the table names TRBD1, a call not compared with the DNA. TRBV21-1 is classified as a pseudogene. CDR3 length: 15 amino acids. CDR3 sequence (DNA): TGTGCCAGCAGCACCTTCGGCAGGGTAGAGCGGCCCCAGCATTTT. This gives the protein CASSTFGRVERPQHF.

The V call is TRBV6-6, the J call TRBJ2-3; TRBD2 aligns across 7 bases. V lost 2 bases to trimming and J lost 5 bases; unmatched junction nucleotides: 4. Germline CDR1 MNHNY, CDR2 SVGAGI (reference sequence). This CDR3 spans 14 amino acids. CDR3: CASSYITGGDTQYF. CDR3 DNA: TGTGCCAGCAGTTACATTACGGGAGGAGATACGCAGTATTTT.

This clone was detected only a few times. The rearrangement uses TRBV5-1 and TRBJ2-1; 13 bases are a match to TRBD2. The trim removed 1 base at V and 7 bases at J, leaving 5 bases unmatched. Germline CDR1 and CDR2: SGHRS and YFSETQ. This CDR3 is built from 16 residues. CDR3 coding DNA: TGCGCCAGCAGCTTGTCACTAGCGGGGGGGCAGAATGAGCAGTTCTTC. Amino acids: CASSLSLAGGQNEQFF.

The rearrangement joins TRBV18 to TRBJ1-1; weak D call: TRBD1 (5 bases). This CDR3 is 16 amino acids long. Deletions cut 4 bases from V and 0 bases from J, with 15 bases between. The V gene's germline CDR1 is KGHSH and CDR2 LQKENI. The CDR3 DNA reads as TGTGCCAGCTCACAGCAGGTAGGGGTAATGAACACTGAAGCTTTCTTT. Translated: CASSQQVGVMNTEAFF.

This sequence joins TRBV30 and TRBJ1-1; D call uncertain. The germline V and J ends were trimmed by 5 bases and 0 bases, with 13 bases remaining between them. This CDR3 comprises 14 residues. Germline values: CDR1 GTSNPN, CDR2 SVGIG (reference sequence). The CDR3 loop is CAWARGRLNTEAFF. The CDR3 DNA is TGTGCCTGGGCCAGAGGTAGACTGAACACTGAAGCTTTCTTT. The full variable domain, with the rest looked up from reference TRBV30 and TRBJ1-1, is SQTIHQWPATLVQPVGSPLSLECTVEGTSNPNLYWYRQAAGRGLQLLFYSVGIGQISSEVPQNLSASRPQDRQFILSSKKLLLSDSGFYLCAWARGRLNTEAFFGQGTRLTVV.

The V and J genes are TRBV9 and TRBJ2-2, with D tentatively TRBD1 (5 bases). Germline CDR1 and CDR2: SGDLS and YYNGEE. The CDR3 runs 14 residues. Trimming left V 2 bases short and J 4 bases short, with 9 bases between. DNA for the CDR3: TGTGCCAGCAGCGTGGCCGACAGCACCGGGGAGCTGTTTTTT. It codes for CASSVADSTGELFF.

The V and J genes are TRBV7-9 and TRBJ2-7; 7 bases are a match to TRBD1. The CDR3 is made up of 14 amino acids. With 8 bases clipped from V and 2 bases from J, the junction kept 9 bases outside the gene matches. CDR1 is SEHNR and CDR2 is FQNEAQ in the germline V gene (reference sequence). The CDR3 sequence is CASAPGQGAYEQYF. DNA of the CDR3: TGTGCCAGCGCCCCCGGGCAGGGGGCCTACGAGCAGTACTTC.

V is TRBV21-1 and J is TRBJ1-3; the table's D call TRBD1 went unverified against the DNA. TRBV21-1 is designated a pseudogene. This CDR3 contains 14 residues. DNA of the CDR3: TGTGCCAGCAGCAAAGTAGGGGATTGGGACACCATATATTTT. This translates into CASSKVGDWDTIYF.

A few counts support this clone. This rearrangement joins TRBV9 to TRBJ2-6; D remains unclear. From germline, CDR1 is SGDLS and CDR2 YYNGEE. V shed 4 bases and J shed 1 base, with 9 bases lying between them. The CDR3 has 15 residues. Here the CDR3 DNA reads TGTGCCAGCAGCCCCCACGGGTCTGGGGCCAACGTCCTGACTTTC. Its translation is CASSPHGSGANVLTF. The entire variable domain, with the rest obtained from reference TRBV9 and TRBJ2-6, is as follows: DSGVTQTPKHLITATGQRVTLRCSPRSGDLSVYWYQQSLDQGLQFLIQYYNGEERAKGNILERFSAQQFPDLHSELNLSSLELGDSALYFCASSPHGSGANVLTFGAGSRLTVL.

Only a few counts were recorded for this clone. The gene calls are TRBV7-9 and TRBJ2-1, with D possibly TRBD2 on 5 matching bases. Germline CDR1 is SEHNR and CDR2 is FQNEAQ (reference sequence). Trimming cost V 4 bases and J 10 bases, with 20 bases left between them. The CDR3 covers 15 residues. The CDR3, as DNA: TGTGCCAGCAGCTCCCTAAAGGACTCCCGCTGGGAGCAGTTCTTC. Protein product: CASSSLKDSRWEQFF.

CDR3 in DNA: TGCGCCAGCAAGGATCTGGCGGGATCAGATACGCAGTATTTT. Encoded protein: CASKDLAGSDTQYF. The chain uses TRBV5-1 and TRBJ2-3; D perhaps matches TRBD2 (6 bases). The V end lost 6 bases, the J end lost 4 bases, and 15 bases lay between the germline ends. The germline V gene encodes CDR1 SGHRS and CDR2 YFSETQ. This CDR3 comprises 14 residues.

The chain recombines TRBV5-4 with TRBJ2-3, with D maybe TRBD2 (6 bases). CDR1 is SGHNT, CDR2 YYREEE, per germline (reference sequence). V was shortened by 2 bases and J by 6 bases, with 10 bases between the two germline ends. This CDR3 is built from 13 residues. The DNA for the CDR3 is TGTGCCAGCAGCTTCAAGGCGGGGGATACGCAGTATTTT. This translates into CASSFKAGDTQYF.

V gene TRBV1 combines with J gene TRBJ2-5; TRBD2 is the table's D call and was not checked against the DNA. TRBV1 is a documented pseudogene. The CDR3 is made up of 18 amino acids. CDR3 nucleotides: TGCACCAGCAGCCAACTACCCCCTCGCCAGCGGGGTAAAGAGACCCAGTACTTC. Its protein product is CTSSQLPPRQRGKETQYF.

This clone was observed once. V and J are TRBV19 and TRBJ2-3; 12 bases match TRBD2. The CDR3 consists of 15 residues. Germline V CDR1 and CDR2: LNHDA, SQIVND (reference sequence). V shed 4 bases and J 3 bases; nucleotides not matched to a gene: 2. The CDR3 nucleotides read TGTGCCAGTAGTACCGGGACTAGCGGGACAGATACGCAGTATTTT. Protein product: CASSTGTSGTDTQYF.

V is TRBV7-9 and J is TRBJ1-6; 7 bases align to TRBD1. Germline values: CDR1 SEHNR, CDR2 FQNEAQ (reference sequence). Germline trimming cut 4 bases from V and 9 bases from J; bases unmatched to any gene: 9. The CDR3 extends over 15 amino acids. This CDR3 reads CASSSAGGISSPLHF. DNA of the CDR3: TGTGCCAGCAGCTCCGCAGGGGGAATTAGTTCACCCCTCCACTTT.

The table lists this clone with a count of one. The DNA of the CDR3 is TGTGCCAGTAAACAGGGCCTGCGCGGCTACACCTTC. Protein product: CASKQGLRGYTF. The chain is built from TRBV6-1 and TRBJ1-2; a weak D match, TRBD1 (6 bases). Per the germline V gene, CDR1 is MNHNS and CDR2 is SASEGT. V was cut by 9 bases and J by 8 bases, with 16 bases left in between. This CDR3 is 12 amino acids long.

The chain uses TRBV4-1 and TRBJ1-1, with D tentatively TRBD1 (6 bases). The germline V gene has CDR1 MGHRA and CDR2 YSYEKL. V was cut by 1 base and J by 5 bases, with 17 bases left in between. The length of the CDR3 is 16 residues. The CDR3 bases are TGCGCCAGCAGCCAAGGGCCAATAGGGGGGGGGACTGAAGCTTTCTTT. It is translated as CASSQGPIGGGTEAFF.

The V call is TRBV5-1, the J call TRBJ2-7; 10 bases match TRBD2. The V and J ends lost 7 bases and 4 bases, in that order; junction bases with no gene match: 5. From germline, CDR1 is SGHRS and CDR2 YFSETQ. The length of the CDR3 is 13 residues. CDR3 amino acids: CASQTSGSYEQYF. DNA for the CDR3: TGCGCCAGCCAGACTAGCGGGTCTTACGAGCAGTACTTC. Complete variable domain (other parts from reference TRBV5-1 and TRBJ2-7): KAGVTQTPRYLIKTRGQQVTLSCSPISGHRSVSWYQQTPGQGLQFLFEYFSETQRNKGNFPGRFSGRQFSNSRSEMNVSTLELGDSALYLCASQTSGSYEQYFGPGTRLTVT.

The sample holds a few counts of this clone. The V and J genes are TRBV7-2 and TRBJ1-2; no firm D call. The germline V gene encodes CDR1 SGHTA and CDR2 FQGNSA. CDR3 length equals 16 residues. V dropped 5 bases and J dropped 3 bases, with 19 bases sitting between them. The CDR3 nucleotides read TGTGCCAGCAGCCCGGAGGCGAGGACGACGGACTATGGCTACACCTTC. It yields the protein CASSPEARTTDYGYTF.

The chain recombines TRBV4-1 with TRBJ2-1; TRBD2 matches at 12 bases. J lost 8 bases, V lost 1 base, and 6 bases had no gene match. Germline V CDR1 and CDR2: MGHRA, YSYEKL. This CDR3 has 16 residues. CDR3 DNA sequence: TGCGCCAGCAGCCAAGTGCCTAGCGGGGGGGCAGATGAGCAGTTCTTC. Protein product: CASSQVPSGGADEQFF.

The chain combines TRBV27 with TRBJ1-1; 7 bases agree with TRBD1. V was pared by 2 bases and J by 3 bases, with 9 bases of the junction left unmatched. Germline loops: CDR1 MNHEY, CDR2 SMNVEV (reference sequence). CDR3 length: 16 residues. CDR3 in DNA: TGTGCCAGCAGTTTAGACCCCAGGGGGAGAGACACTGAAGCTTTCTTT. As protein: CASSLDPRGRDTEAFF.

This clone was seen a single time. The rearrangement uses TRBV5-4 and TRBJ1-1; TRBD1 matches 7 bases. From germline, CDR1 is SGHNT and CDR2 YYREEE (reference sequence). V was pared by 1 base and J by 7 bases, with 1 base of the junction left unmatched. The CDR3 contains 12 residues. This CDR3 reads CASSLWDSEAFF. CDR3 DNA: TGTGCCAGCAGCTTGTGGGACAGTGAAGCTTTCTTT.

The chain employs TRBV2 and TRBJ2-1; TRBD2 matches 12 bases. Germline loops: CDR1 SNHLY, CDR2 FYNNEI. The V and J ends lost 6 bases and 5 bases, in that order; junction bases with no gene match: 5. The CDR3 loop spans 15 amino acids. The CDR3 nucleotides are TGTGCCAGCAGAGCTCTAGCGGGGGGGGACAATGAGCAGTTCTTC. Translating gives CASRALAGGDNEQFF.

The chain carries TRBV6-5 and TRBJ2-4; weak D call: TRBD1 (6 bases). Deletions cut 0 bases from V and 0 bases from J, with 9 bases between. Germline V gene data show CDR1 as MNHEY and CDR2 as SVGAGI. The CDR3 runs 16 residues. CDR3 coding DNA: TGTGCCAGCAGTTACTCGACAGGTTTAGCCAAAAACATTCAGTACTTC. Its protein is CASSYSTGLAKNIQYF.

Here the CDR3 DNA reads TGTGCCAGCAGTGAGCAACAGGGGGAAGCCGGGGAGCTGTTTTTT. Protein: CASSEQQGEAGELFF. J is TRBJ2-2 and V is TRBV6-1; the match to TRBD1 covers 8 bases. V shed 3 bases, J shed 6 bases, and the junction held 6 bases outside the gene matches. The CDR3 sequence is 15 residues long. The germline V gene encodes CDR1 MNHNS and CDR2 SASEGT.

This clone was detected only a few times. V is TRBV6-4 and J is TRBJ2-1; 11 nucleotides match TRBD2. V was pared by 2 bases and J by 8 bases, with 5 bases of the junction left unmatched. CDR1 is MRHNA, CDR2 SNTAGT, per germline. The CDR3 runs to 15 residues. Here the CDR3 DNA reads TGTGCCAGCAGTGACGATAGCGGGGGGGCCCATGAGCAGTTCTTC. It translates to CASSDDSGGAHEQFF.

The V call is TRBV27, the J call TRBJ2-7; D may be TRBD2 (6 bases). CDR1 and CDR2 (germline): MNHEY, SMNVEV (reference sequence). The V end lost 3 bases, the J end lost 2 bases, and 11 bases lay between the germline ends. CDR3 length: 14 residues. CDR3 region: CASSFAGTTYEQYF. The DNA for the CDR3 is TGTGCCAGCAGTTTCGCGGGGACCACCTACGAGCAGTACTTC.